Listed below are T cell receptor beta chains from one sample, sequenced in a study of T cell repertoires in cytomegalovirus infection. TCRdb re-analysed the reads in MiXCR, keeping a single row per CDR3 protein. The table includes around 530,000 distinct CDR3 sequences, about 25% detected once. Material: PBMCs. The receptor source for this set is a human donor in good health (CMV status not recorded). Some clones in this sample may be carry-over from other donors' samples. Both conserved end residues are part of each CDR3. The order of the fields is CDR3 protein, CDR3 DNA, J gene, D gene, V gene, clone size. D genes are given only for firm matches. Clone size appears in some rows only: once, few, many, or a class for an expanded clone.

CASSTKPGTGVGYTF,TGTGCCAGCAGCACCAAACCCGGGACAGGGGTTGGCTACACCTTC,TRBJ1-2,TRBD1,TRBV7-9,few
CASSLSRRASGRNEQFF,TGTGCCAGCAGCTTATCCCGCCGGGCTAGCGGGAGGAATGAGCAGTTCTTC,TRBJ2-1,TRBD2,TRBV7-8,NA
CASSLGGGSIYEQFF,TGTGCCAGCAGCTTAGGTGGCGGGAGTATTTATGAGCAGTTCTTC,TRBJ2-1,TRBD2,TRBV11-3,few
CASSFPGLQSGSEQFF,TGTGCCAGCAGTTTTCCGGGACTACAGTCGGGCAGTGAGCAGTTCTTC,TRBJ2-1,TRBD2,TRBV6-2/TRBV6-3,NA
CASSPIGGRYEQYF,TGTGCCAGCAGCCCAATCGGGGGTCGCTACGAGCAGTACTTC,TRBJ2-7,NA,TRBV3-1,NA
CSARPPGGNTEAFF,TGCAGTGCTCGCCCACCCGGGGGAAACACTGAAGCTTTCTTT,TRBJ1-1,NA,TRBV20-1,NA
CASSLSHGTGGPKNIQYF,TGTGCCAGCAGCCTATCTCACGGGACAGGGGGCCCCAAAAACATTCAGTACTTC,TRBJ2-4,TRBD1,TRBV7-3,NA
CASSSGLAGVLDEQYF,TGTGCCAGCAGCTCGGGACTAGCGGGAGTGTTAGACGAGCAGTACTTC,TRBJ2-7,TRBD2,TRBV11-2,few
CAIYFRGNDRMGDEQFF,TGTGCCATATATTTTCGGGGGAACGACCGAATGGGGGATGAGCAGTTCTTC,TRBJ2-1,NA,TRBV2,NA
CASSVGTGPGESYTF,TGTGCCAGCAGCGTCGGGACAGGGCCAGGGGAAAGCTACACCTTC,TRBJ1-2,TRBD1,TRBV5-6,NA
CASSYTGGITDTQYF,TGTGCCAGCAGTTACACAGGGGGTATAACAGATACGCAGTATTTT,TRBJ2-3,TRBD1,TRBV6-8,NA
CASSLVASASTDTQYF,TGTGCCAGCAGCTTAGTGGCTAGCGCAAGCACAGATACGCAGTATTTT,TRBJ2-3,NA,TRBV7-6,few
CASSPFTGEAFF,TGTGCCAGTAGTCCGTTTACAGGTGAAGCTTTCTTT,TRBJ1-1,NA,TRBV19,few
CASKKREADEQFF,TGTGCCAGCAAAAAGCGAGAGGCGGATGAGCAGTTCTTC,TRBJ2-1,NA,TRBV7-8,NA
CASSSGGPQHF,TGTGCCAGCAGCTCGGGTGGACCCCAGCATTTT,TRBJ1-5,NA,TRBV7-2,many